The 32 T cell receptor beta chains below come from one sample, sequenced in a study of cytomegalovirus exposure and HLA in healthy donors. 13 Jbeta primers and 60 Vbeta primers were used for the PCR. Generated by immunoSEQ multiplex PCR, the TCRdb table keeps only in-frame clones and is missing some. The sample has some 170,000 clones, roughly 80% seen once; the top ten hold more than 3%. Material: PBMCs. The source of these receptors is a man aged 30-40 years in good health and CMV-seropositive.

The V gene is TRBV10-1, the J gene TRBJ2-2; D is ambiguous. The CDR3 is 13 residues long. Germline V gives CDR1 WNHNN, CDR2 SYGVQD (reference sequence). Trimming cost V 7 bases and J 0 bases, with 6 bases left between them. In nucleotides, the CDR3 is TGCGCCAGCACAGACACGAACACCGGGGAGCTGTTTTTT. It encodes CASTDTNTGELFF.

The chain joins TRBV2 to TRBJ1-5; 10 nucleotides line up with TRBD1. V trimming: 4 bases; J trimming: 6 bases; junction bases outside the gene matches: 6. The CDR3 spans 15 residues. The germline V gene has CDR1 SNHLY and CDR2 FYNNEI. The CDR3 protein is CASSGGTGVGQPQHF. The DNA of the CDR3 is TGTGCCAGCAGTGGAGGGACAGGGGTGGGTCAGCCCCAGCATTTT. Together with reference TRBV2 and TRBJ1-5, the CDR3 gives the full variable domain: EPEVTQTPSHQVTQMGQEVILRCVPISNHLYFYWYRQILGQKVEFLVSFYNNEISEKSEIFDDQFSVERPDGSNFTLKIRSTKLEDSAMYFCASSGGTGVGQPQHFGDGTRLSIL.

The chain recombines TRBV30 with TRBJ2-3; 11 nucleotides agree with TRBD2. V trimming: 0 bases; J trimming: 0 bases; junction bases outside the gene matches: 5. Germline assignment: CDR1 GTSNPN and CDR2 SVGIG (reference sequence). The CDR3 totals 17 residues. The CDR3 here is CAWSVSRTSGSTDTQYF. The CDR3 DNA sequence: TGTGCCTGGAGTGTATCCCGGACTAGCGGGAGCACAGATACGCAGTATTTT. Variable domain in full (rest from reference TRBV30 and TRBJ2-3): SQTIHQWPATLVQPVGSPLSLECTVEGTSNPNLYWYRQAAGRGLQLLFYSVGIGQISSEVPQNLSASRPQDRQFILSSKKLLLSDSGFYLCAWSVSRTSGSTDTQYFGPGTRLTVL.

This clone has a single count. The chain is built from TRBV9 and TRBJ2-6, with 8 bases lining up with TRBD1. CDR3 length equals 18 residues. The J segment lost 0 bases and the V segment lost 3 bases, leaving 8 bases of the junction unmatched. Germline CDR1 reads SGDLS; CDR2 reads YYNGEE. CDR3 bases: TGTGCCAGCAGCGCGCGGACAGGGAGTTCCTCTGGGGCCAACGTCCTGACTTTC. This sequence encodes CASSARTGSSSGANVLTF.

Remarks on this clone: The junction and the germline gene differ at one end; a read error may be behind it. This chain connects TRBV6-1 to TRBJ1-6, with a tentative D call TRBD1 (6 bases). This CDR3 is 16 amino acids long. Germline V lookup: CDR1 MNHNS, CDR2 SASEGT. The CDR3 DNA follows: TGTGCCAGCAGAGAAGCGGGGGCTGCCTATAATTCACCCCTCCACTTT. It codes for CASREAGAAYNSPLHF.

The chain has TRBV18 and TRBJ1-1; 10 bases line up with TRBD1. J gave up 7 bases and V 2 bases, and 10 bases lay outside the gene matches. This CDR3 spans 16 amino acids. Germline V gene data show CDR1 as KGHSH and CDR2 as LQKENI. For the CDR3, the DNA is TGTGCCAGCTCACCAGACAGGGGGCGTTCAGGTGTTGAAGCTTTCTTT. Protein product: CASSPDRGRSGVEAFF.

This clone was seen once. The chain joins TRBV28 to TRBJ2-3, with 8 nucleotides matching TRBD2. CDR1 is MDHEN, CDR2 SYDVKM, per germline. CDR3 length: 16 residues. V was pared by 6 bases and J by 1 base, with 9 bases of the junction left unmatched. Written as DNA, the CDR3 is TGTGCCAGCAGGAAGTTAGCGGGGTGGGGCACAGATACGCAGTATTTT. It is translated as CASRKLAGWGTDTQYF.

The chain has TRBV27 and TRBJ2-7; D is unclear. Trimming shortened V by 2 bases and J by 2 bases, and 10 bases separated the two germline ends. Germline lookup yields CDR1 MNHEY and CDR2 SMNVEV (reference sequence). This CDR3 is 14 amino acids long. The CDR3 region has the DNA TGTGCCAGCAGTTTACACAACAGCCCCTACGAGCAGTACTTC. Encoded protein: CASSLHNSPYEQYF.

The rearrangement links TRBV5-1 to TRBJ2-3, with a possible D match to TRBD2 (5 bases). CDR1 SGHRS and CDR2 YFSETQ come from the germline V gene. V was clipped by 3 bases and J by 14 bases, with 16 bases between them. CDR3 size: 12 residues. CDR3 sequence: CASSWHGNGWYF. CDR3 nucleotide sequence: TGCGCCAGCAGCTGGCACGGGAACGGGTGGTATTTT.

The chain combines TRBV13 with TRBJ2-1; weak D call: TRBD2 (6 bases). Germline CDR1 reads PRHDT; CDR2 reads FYEKMQ (reference sequence). V was pared by 1 base and J by 6 bases, with 10 bases between. CDR3 size: 14 residues. The CDR3 reads CASSLVAGINEQFF. CDR3 nucleotide sequence: TGTGCCAGCAGCTTAGTCGCGGGGATCAATGAGCAGTTCTTC.

The gene calls are TRBV6-5 and TRBJ2-5; maybe TRBD1 (6 bases). Trimming shortened V by 5 bases and J by 3 bases, and 13 bases separated the two germline ends. Germline V gene lookup returns CDR1 MNHEY and CDR2 SVGAGI. The CDR3 has 14 residues. CDR3 in DNA: TGTGCCAGCAGTCCCACCCAGGGGAAAGAGACCCAGTACTTC. Protein product: CASSPTQGKETQYF.

The V and J genes are TRBV10-3 and TRBJ1-2; no reliable D call. The germline V gene has CDR1 ENHRY and CDR2 SYGVKD. V lost 3 bases and J 3 bases, leaving 11 bases between the germline ends. The CDR3 is 14 residues long. The CDR3 region has the DNA TGTGCCATCAGTGAAAGAATTGGGCACTATGGCTACACCTTC. Protein sequence: CAISERIGHYGYTF.

The chain combines TRBV28 with TRBJ1-4; D is unresolved. The CDR3 covers 14 residues. Trimming cost V 7 bases and J 8 bases, with 17 bases left between them. The germline CDR1 and CDR2 sequences are MDHEN and SYDVKM. CDR3: CASTQTSDGEKLFF. In nucleotides, the CDR3 is TGTGCCAGCACCCAAACTTCCGACGGGGAAAAACTGTTTTTT.

Remarks on this clone: Within the sample, other DNA sequences also encode this same CDR3. The V gene is TRBV27, the J gene TRBJ2-7; D is ambiguous. V shed 3 bases and J shed 1 base, with 7 bases lying between them. The CDR3 spans 13 residues. Germline-derived CDR1 and CDR2 are MNHEY and SMNVEV (reference sequence). The CDR3 here is CASSLRGSYEQYF. The CDR3 DNA sequence: TGTGCCAGCAGTTTGCGCGGTTCCTACGAGCAGTACTTC.

This rearrangement joins TRBV5-1 to TRBJ2-5, with TRBD2 identical over 8 bases. CDR3 length: 16 amino acids. Trimming took 0 bases from V and 5 from J; bases not matched to a gene: 9. Germline-derived CDR1 and CDR2 are SGHRS and YFSETQ. CDR3: CASSLGTSHGQETQYF. CDR3 DNA: TGCGCCAGCAGCTTGGGGACTAGCCATGGGCAGGAGACCCAGTACTTC.

This chain uses TRBV9 with TRBJ2-7, with TRBD2 matching over 8 bases. The CDR3 length is 15 residues. Germline V lookup: CDR1 SGDLS, CDR2 YYNGEE. J gave up 0 bases and V 4 bases, and 6 bases lay outside the gene matches. The CDR3 protein is CASSPGGGPSYEQYF. The CDR3 DNA reads TGTGCCAGCAGCCCCGGCGGGGGGCCCTCCTACGAGCAGTACTTC.

The V and J genes are TRBV7-6 and TRBJ2-7; 10 bases fit TRBD1. Germline V gives CDR1 SGHVS, CDR2 FNYEAQ. The J segment lost 4 bases and the V segment lost 5 bases, leaving 8 bases of the junction unmatched. The CDR3 totals 15 residues. The CDR3 spells CASSLRDRGTYEQYF. The CDR3 DNA is TGTGCCAGCAGCCTCCGGGACAGGGGAACTTACGAGCAGTACTTC. Full variable domain (rest looked up from reference TRBV7-6 and TRBJ2-7): GAGVSQSPRYKVTKRGQDVALRCDPISGHVSLYWYRQALGQGPEFLTYFNYEAQQDKSGLPNDRFSAERPEGSISTLTIQRTEQRDSAMYRCASSLRDRGTYEQYFGPGTRLTVT.

This clone has a handful of counts. The chain combines TRBV28 with TRBJ2-3, with D possibly matching TRBD2 (7 bases). The V end lost 5 bases, the J end lost 0 bases, and 9 bases lay between the germline ends. CDR1 is MDHEN, CDR2 SYDVKM, per germline. The CDR3 contains 14 residues. CDR3 nucleotides: TGTGCCAGCAGTCGGGGGGCTAGCACAGATACGCAGTATTTT. It translates to CASSRGASTDTQYF.

This clone was observed a few times. The chain is built from TRBV19 and TRBJ1-6; perhaps TRBD1 as D (6 bases). The ends were cut back, 4 bases at V and 3 bases at J, with 13 bases in the middle. Germline V lookup: CDR1 LNHDA, CDR2 SQIVND (reference sequence). The CDR3 is made up of 16 amino acids. CDR3 in DNA: TGTGCCAGTAGTAACCAGGGGTTTGACTATAATTCACCCCTCCACTTT. It codes for CASSNQGFDYNSPLHF. Filled out from reference TRBV19 and TRBJ1-6, the complete variable domain reads DGGITQSPKYLFRKEGQNVTLSCEQNLNHDAMYWYRQDPGQGLRLIYYSQIVNDFQKGDIAEGYSVSREKKESFPLTVTSAQKNPTAFYLCASSNQGFDYNSPLHFGNGTRLTVT.

This clone has only a few counts. CDR3 in amino acids: CASRGTTGELFF. The DNA for the CDR3 is TGTGCCTCAAGGGGGACCACCGGGGAGCTGTTTTTT. V is TRBV10-3 and J is TRBJ2-2, with a weak D call TRBD1 (6 bases). The CDR3 has 12 residues. The germline gives CDR1 ENHRY, CDR2 SYGVKD. V shed 11 bases and J shed 4 bases, with 11 bases lying between them.

A few counts support this clone. V and J are TRBV5-1 and TRBJ1-3, with D possibly TRBD1 on 5 matching bases. V was trimmed by 4 bases and J by 3 bases, leaving 11 bases between them. Germline V gene lookup returns CDR1 SGHRS and CDR2 YFSETQ. This CDR3 contains 14 residues. The CDR3, as DNA: TGCGCCAGCAGCCCCCGGGACTTTGGAAACACCATATATTTT. As protein: CASSPRDFGNTIYF. Full variable domain (outside the CDR3, taken from reference TRBV5-1 and TRBJ1-3): KAGVTQTPRYLIKTRGQQVTLSCSPISGHRSVSWYQQTPGQGLQFLFEYFSETQRNKGNFPGRFSGRQFSNSRSEMNVSTLELGDSALYLCASSPRDFGNTIYFGEGSWLTVV.

The rearrangement joins TRBV7-2 to TRBJ2-7; 7 nucleotides align to TRBD1. Trimming removed 5 bases from V and 2 bases from J; junction bases left unmatched: 9. The germline V gene has CDR1 SGHTA and CDR2 FQGNSA. CDR3 length: 15 amino acids. CDR3 region: CASSNPWTGTYEQYF. In nucleotides, the CDR3 is TGTGCCAGCAGCAACCCCTGGACAGGAACCTACGAGCAGTACTTC.

V gene TRBV12-5 combines with J gene TRBJ2-3, with 11 bases lining up with TRBD2. V was pared by 5 bases and J by 5 bases, with 6 bases of the junction left unmatched. Germline V gene data show CDR1 as LGHNT and CDR2 as FRNRAP. CDR3 length: 15 amino acids. This CDR3 is CASGTAGTSGDTQYF. For the CDR3, the DNA is TGTGCTAGTGGTACGGCCGGGACTAGCGGAGATACGCAGTATTTT.

The chain has TRBV7-2 and TRBJ1-2; 9 bases agree with TRBD1. Per germline, CDR1 SGHTA and CDR2 FQGNSA. This CDR3 region has 13 residues. V dropped 4 bases and J dropped 8; count of bases not matched to a gene: 5. In nucleotides, the CDR3 is TGTGCCAGCAGCTCGACCGGGACAGGGGGCTACACCTTC. Translating it yields CASSSTGTGGYTF.

This clone was seen a handful of times. The sample carries other DNA sequences with the same CDR3. The chain has TRBV29-1 and TRBJ2-5; 8 bases are a match to TRBD2. The CDR3 length is 11 residues. V lost 6 bases, J lost 5 bases, and 2 bases stayed unmatched. CDR1 and CDR2 (germline): SQVTM, ANQGSEA. The CDR3 DNA reads as TGCAGCGTCGAGCGGGGGGAGACCCAGTACTTC. Translation gives CSVERGETQYF.

V gene TRBV4-1 combines with J gene TRBJ2-5, with 9 bases matching TRBD2. CDR3 length: 17 residues. Trimming took 0 bases from V and 5 from J; bases not matched to a gene: 10. Germline loops: CDR1 MGHRA, CDR2 YSYEKL. Here the CDR3 DNA reads TGCGCCAGCAGCCAAGATCACGGGGCGGGGGGGCATGAGACCCAGTACTTC. Protein product: CASSQDHGAGGHETQYF.

V is TRBV9 and J is TRBJ2-1; 8 nucleotides line up with TRBD2. Germline CDR1 SGDLS, CDR2 YYNGEE. Germline trimming cut 3 bases from V and 7 bases from J; bases unmatched to any gene: 6. The CDR3 spans 14 residues. The chain's CDR3 is CASSAGLAANEQFF. CDR3 sequence (DNA): TGTGCCAGCAGCGCCGGACTAGCAGCGAATGAGCAGTTCTTC.

The rearrangement links TRBV2 to TRBJ1-5; D is perhaps TRBD1 (5 bases). Germline V gene data show CDR1 as SNHLY and CDR2 as FYNNEI. Between the trimmed V and J ends, which lost 3 bases and 4 bases, there was a span of 10 bases. The CDR3 is 14 residues long. This chain's CDR3 is CASSESGRNQPQHF. CDR3 DNA: TGTGCCAGCAGTGAGTCAGGGCGGAATCAGCCCCAGCATTTT.

This chain connects TRBV5-4 to TRBJ2-6; a possible D gene is TRBD1 (5 bases). V gave up 6 bases and J gave up 1 base, with 11 bases separating them. CDR1 is SGHNT, CDR2 YYREEE, per germline (reference sequence). The length of the CDR3 is 15 residues. The CDR3 loop is CASTLDSSGANVLTF. CDR3 nucleotide sequence: TGTGCCAGCACCCTAGACAGTTCTGGGGCCAACGTCCTGACTTTC.

The chain has TRBV5-4 and TRBJ2-7, with 7 bases matching TRBD1. The germline V gene has CDR1 SGHNT and CDR2 YYREEE (reference sequence). V shed 4 bases and J 3 bases; nucleotides not matched to a gene: 10. This CDR3 has 15 residues. The CDR3: CASSHPDRAHYEQYF. As DNA, the CDR3 is TGTGCCAGCAGCCACCCCGACAGGGCCCACTACGAGCAGTACTTC. The full variable domain, its missing parts supplied by reference TRBV5-4 and TRBJ2-7, is ETGVTQSPTHLIKTRGQQVTLRCSSQSGHNTVSWYQQALGQGPQFIFQYYREEENGRGNFPPRFSGLQFPNYSSELNVNALELDDSALYLCASSHPDRAHYEQYFGPGTRLTVT.

The chain combines TRBV6-5 with TRBJ1-2, with a possible D match to TRBD1 (6 bases). The germline gives CDR1 MNHEY, CDR2 SVGAGI. The CDR3 contains 12 residues. V was cut by 7 bases and J by 8 bases, with 14 bases left in between. CDR3 sequence: CASTTGRGGYTF. The CDR3 DNA reads TGTGCCAGCACCACAGGGAGAGGAGGCTACACCTTC.

This clone has only a few counts. The genes are TRBV28 and TRBJ1-5, with TRBD1 identical over 7 bases. From germline, CDR1 is MDHEN and CDR2 SYDVKM. The CDR3 contains 17 residues. The junction had 14 bases not matched to a gene; V was cut back by 6 bases and J by 3 bases. The CDR3 loop reads CASRPIRDSRTNQPQHF. The CDR3 nucleotides read TGTGCCAGCAGACCGATCCGGGACAGTAGAACCAATCAGCCCCAGCATTTT.